This T cell receptor (beta chain) was profiled in a study of T cell responses to AZD1222 COVID-19 vaccine. The study's findings and limits: It should be noted that donors were predominantly white British and more often female, and clonal diversity was possibly underestimated. Repertoires were sampled only after the peak T cell response. Breadth and depth of Spike-specific TCRs rose after two AZD1222 doses. Among vaccine-associated CD4 TCRs, coverage spanned spike, with dominance at 160-218 and 743-854.

Notes on this clone: Its antigen is unknown.

Clones were sequenced by immunoSEQ multiplex PCR, and TCRdb holds only the in-frame ones, with some missing. Of 140,000 or so clones detected, around 90% appear once; the ten largest clones hold 5.4%. The V gene lost 3 bases and the J gene lost 9 bases, with 11 bases spanning the gap. The CDR3 contains 13 residues. Germline V gene lookup returns CDR1 KGHDR and CDR2 SFDVKD. The input for sequencing was peripheral blood, taken 28 days after the second dose of the MenACWY control vaccine. This receptor was identified in an adult who received the MenACWY meningococcal vaccine as a control. The rearrangement links TRBV24-1 to TRBJ2-1; D gene ambiguous. The CDR3 reads CATSDRRGLEQFF. CDR3 coding DNA: TGTGCCACCAGTGATCGACGCGGCCTTGAGCAGTTCTTC.